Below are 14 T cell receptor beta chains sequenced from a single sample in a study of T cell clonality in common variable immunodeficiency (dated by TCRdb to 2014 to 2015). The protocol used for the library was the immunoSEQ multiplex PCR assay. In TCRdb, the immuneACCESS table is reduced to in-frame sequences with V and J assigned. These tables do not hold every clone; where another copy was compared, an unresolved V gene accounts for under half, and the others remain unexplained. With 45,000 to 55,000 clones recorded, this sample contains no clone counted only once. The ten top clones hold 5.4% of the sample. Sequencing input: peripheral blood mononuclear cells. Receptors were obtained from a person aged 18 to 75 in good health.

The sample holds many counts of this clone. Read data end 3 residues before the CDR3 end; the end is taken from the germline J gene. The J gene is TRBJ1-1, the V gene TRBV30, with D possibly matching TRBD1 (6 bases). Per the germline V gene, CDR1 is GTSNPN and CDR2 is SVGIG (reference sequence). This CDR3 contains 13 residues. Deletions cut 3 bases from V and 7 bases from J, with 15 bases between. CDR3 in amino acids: CAWSPDSGVEAFF. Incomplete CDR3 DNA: TGTGCCTGGAGCCCGGACAGTGGTGTTGAA.

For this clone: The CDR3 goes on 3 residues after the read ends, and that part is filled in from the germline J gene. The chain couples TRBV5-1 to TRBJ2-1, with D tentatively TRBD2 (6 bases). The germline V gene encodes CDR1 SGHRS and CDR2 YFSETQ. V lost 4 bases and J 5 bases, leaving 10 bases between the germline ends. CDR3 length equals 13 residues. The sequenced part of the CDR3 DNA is TGCGCCAGCAGCAAGGACTACAACAATGAG. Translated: CASSKDYNNE. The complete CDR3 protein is CASSKDYNNEQFF.

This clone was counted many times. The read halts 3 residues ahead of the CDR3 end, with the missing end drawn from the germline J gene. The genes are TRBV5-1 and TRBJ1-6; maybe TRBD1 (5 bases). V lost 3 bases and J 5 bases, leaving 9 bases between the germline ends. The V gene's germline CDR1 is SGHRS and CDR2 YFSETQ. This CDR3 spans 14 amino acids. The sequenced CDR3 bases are TGCGCCAGCAGCTCCGGGACTAATAATTCACCC. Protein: CASSSGTNNSP. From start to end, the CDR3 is CASSSGTNNSPLHF.

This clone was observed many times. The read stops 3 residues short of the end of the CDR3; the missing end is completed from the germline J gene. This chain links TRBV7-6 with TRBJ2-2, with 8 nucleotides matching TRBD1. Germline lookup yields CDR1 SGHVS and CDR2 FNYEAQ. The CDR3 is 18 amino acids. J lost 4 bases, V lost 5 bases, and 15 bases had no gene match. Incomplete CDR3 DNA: TGTGCCAGCAGCGTCAGCCTCCCAGGGGGCGCGAGCACCGGGGAG. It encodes CASSVSLPGGASTGE. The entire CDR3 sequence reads CASSVSLPGGASTGELFF.

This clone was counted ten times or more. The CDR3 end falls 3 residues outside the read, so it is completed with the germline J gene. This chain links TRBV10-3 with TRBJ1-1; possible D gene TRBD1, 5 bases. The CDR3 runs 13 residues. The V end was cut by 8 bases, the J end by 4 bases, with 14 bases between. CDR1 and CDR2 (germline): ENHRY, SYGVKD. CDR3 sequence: CAIYDGGGTEAFF. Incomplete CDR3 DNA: TGTGCCATCTACGATGGGGGGGGCACTGAA.

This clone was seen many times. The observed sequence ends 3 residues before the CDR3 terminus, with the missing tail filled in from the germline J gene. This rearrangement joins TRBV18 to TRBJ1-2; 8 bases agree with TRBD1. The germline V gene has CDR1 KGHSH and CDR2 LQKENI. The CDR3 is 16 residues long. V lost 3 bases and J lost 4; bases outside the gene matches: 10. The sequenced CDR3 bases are TGTGCCAGCTCACCCCCAGGACAGGGTAGGGGCTATGGC. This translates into CASSPPGQGRGYG. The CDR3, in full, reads CASSPPGQGRGYGYTF.

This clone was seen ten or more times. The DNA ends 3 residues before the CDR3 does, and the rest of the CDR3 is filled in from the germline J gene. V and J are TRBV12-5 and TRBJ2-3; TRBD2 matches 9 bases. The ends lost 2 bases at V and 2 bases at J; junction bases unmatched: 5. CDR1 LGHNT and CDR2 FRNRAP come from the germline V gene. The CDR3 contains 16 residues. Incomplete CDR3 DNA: TGTGCTAGTGGTTTGCGAGCGGGAGGACTCACAGATACG. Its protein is CASGLRAGGLTDT. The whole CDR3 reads CASGLRAGGLTDTQYF. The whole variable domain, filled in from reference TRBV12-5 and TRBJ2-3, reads DARVTQTPRHKVTEMGQEVTMRCQPILGHNTVFWYRQTMMQGLELLAYFRNRAPLDDSGMPKDRFSAEMPDATLATLKIQPSEPRDSAVYFCASGLRAGGLTDTQYFGPGTRLTVL.

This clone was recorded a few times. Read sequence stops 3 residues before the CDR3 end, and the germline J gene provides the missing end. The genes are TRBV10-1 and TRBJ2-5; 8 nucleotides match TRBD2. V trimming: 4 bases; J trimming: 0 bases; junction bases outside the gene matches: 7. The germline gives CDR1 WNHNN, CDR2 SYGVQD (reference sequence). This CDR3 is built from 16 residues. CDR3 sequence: CASSGGLLADQETQYF. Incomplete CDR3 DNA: TGCGCCAGCAGTGGAGGCCTACTAGCGGACCAAGAGACC.

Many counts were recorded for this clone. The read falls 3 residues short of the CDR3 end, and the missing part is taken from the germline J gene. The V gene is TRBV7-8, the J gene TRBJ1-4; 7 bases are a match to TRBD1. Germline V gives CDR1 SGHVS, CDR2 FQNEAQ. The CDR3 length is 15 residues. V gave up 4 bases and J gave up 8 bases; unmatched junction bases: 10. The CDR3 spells CASSSQGGGGEKLFF. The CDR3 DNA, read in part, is TGTGCCAGCAGCTCGCAGGGGGGAGGAGGAGAAAAA. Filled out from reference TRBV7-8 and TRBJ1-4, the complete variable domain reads GAGVSQSPRYKVAKRGQDVALRCDPISGHVSLFWYQQALGQGPEFLTYFQNEAQLDKSGLPSDRFFAERPEGSVSTLKIQRTQQEDSAVYLCASSSQGGGGEKLFFGSGTQLSVL.

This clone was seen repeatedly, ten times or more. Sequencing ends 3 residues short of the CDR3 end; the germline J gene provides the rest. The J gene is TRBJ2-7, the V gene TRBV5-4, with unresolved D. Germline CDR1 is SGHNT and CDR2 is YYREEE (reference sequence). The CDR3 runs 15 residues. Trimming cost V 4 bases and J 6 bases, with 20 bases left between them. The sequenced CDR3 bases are TGTGCCAGCAGCCCCACCCATATCCAAACGGTCGAG. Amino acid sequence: CASSPTHIQTVE. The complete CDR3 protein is CASSPTHIQTVEQYF. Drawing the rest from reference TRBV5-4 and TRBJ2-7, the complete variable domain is ETGVTQSPTHLIKTRGQQVTLRCSSQSGHNTVSWYQQALGQGPQFIFQYYREEENGRGNFPPRFSGLQFPNYSSELNVNALELDDSALYLCASSPTHIQTVEQYFGPGTRLTVT.

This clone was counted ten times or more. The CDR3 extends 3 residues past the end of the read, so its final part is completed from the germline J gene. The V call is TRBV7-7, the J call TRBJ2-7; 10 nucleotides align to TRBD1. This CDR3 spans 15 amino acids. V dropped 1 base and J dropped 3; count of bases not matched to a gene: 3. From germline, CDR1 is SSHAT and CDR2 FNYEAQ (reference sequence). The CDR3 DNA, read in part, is TGTGCCAGCAGCTTAGGACAGGGGGCAAACTACGAG. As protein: CASSLGQGANYE. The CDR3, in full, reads CASSLGQGANYEQYF.

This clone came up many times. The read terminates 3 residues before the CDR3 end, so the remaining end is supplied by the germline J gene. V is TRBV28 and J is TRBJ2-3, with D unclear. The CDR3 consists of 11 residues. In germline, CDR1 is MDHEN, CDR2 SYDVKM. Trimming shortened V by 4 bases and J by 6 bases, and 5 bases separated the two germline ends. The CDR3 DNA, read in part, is TGTGCCAGCAGTTCAATGGATACG. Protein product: CASSSMDT. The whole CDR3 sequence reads CASSSMDTQYF.

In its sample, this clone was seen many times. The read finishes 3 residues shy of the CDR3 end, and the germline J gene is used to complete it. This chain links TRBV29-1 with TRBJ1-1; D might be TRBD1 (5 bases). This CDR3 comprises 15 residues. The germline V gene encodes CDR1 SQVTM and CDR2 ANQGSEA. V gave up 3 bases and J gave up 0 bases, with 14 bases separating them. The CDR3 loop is CSVDDSGTVNTEAFF. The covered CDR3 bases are TGCAGCGTTGATGATAGCGGGACGGTGAACACTGAA.

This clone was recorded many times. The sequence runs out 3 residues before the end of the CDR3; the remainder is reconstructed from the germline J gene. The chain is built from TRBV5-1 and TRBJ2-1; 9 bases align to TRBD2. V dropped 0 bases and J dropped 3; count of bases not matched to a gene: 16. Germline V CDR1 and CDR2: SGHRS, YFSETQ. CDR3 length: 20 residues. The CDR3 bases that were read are TGCGCCAGCAGCTTGGCTAGTGGCGGGAGGGAAGGCCAACTCTACAATGAG. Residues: CASSLASGGREGQLYNE. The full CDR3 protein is CASSLASGGREGQLYNEQFF.